This T cell receptor (beta chain) derives from a study of blood T cell repertoires in COVID-19. Germline V gene lookup returns CDR1 MNHEY and CDR2 SVGAGI. Unmatched junction bases numbered 2, after V lost 3 bases and J lost 0 bases. This CDR3 has 15 residues. As originally analysed: Amplification with reference gene primers provided the estimates of nucleated cell counts. This table comes from immunoSEQ multiplex PCR, and its TCRdb copy is limited to in-frame clones, with some not included. That table furnishes V, J and clone size, whereas the DNA furnished D and trimming. The table lists roughly 100,000 clones, about 85% of them singletons.

V gene TRBV6-5 combines with J gene TRBJ2-3; 8 bases match TRBD2. This receptor was obtained from a man aged 45-65 years in a cohort sampled during active COVID-19. Sequencing was carried out using peripheral blood. This CDR3 is CASSYTGGSTDTQYF. CDR3 nucleotide sequence: TGTGCCAGCAGTTATACGGGGGGGAGCACAGATACGCAGTATTTT.